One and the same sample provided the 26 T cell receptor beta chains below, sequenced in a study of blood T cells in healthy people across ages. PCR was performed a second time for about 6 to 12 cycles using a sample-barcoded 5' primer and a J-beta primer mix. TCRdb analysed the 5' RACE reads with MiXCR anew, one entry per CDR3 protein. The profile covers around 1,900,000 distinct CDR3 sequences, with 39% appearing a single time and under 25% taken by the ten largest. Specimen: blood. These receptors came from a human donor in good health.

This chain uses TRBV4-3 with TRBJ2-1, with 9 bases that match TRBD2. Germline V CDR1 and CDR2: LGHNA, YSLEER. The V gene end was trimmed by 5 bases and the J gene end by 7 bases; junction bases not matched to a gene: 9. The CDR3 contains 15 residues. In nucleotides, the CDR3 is TGCGCCAGCAGCGGGGTGGCGGGGGGGACAAATGAGCAGTTCTTC. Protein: CASSGVAGGTNEQFF.

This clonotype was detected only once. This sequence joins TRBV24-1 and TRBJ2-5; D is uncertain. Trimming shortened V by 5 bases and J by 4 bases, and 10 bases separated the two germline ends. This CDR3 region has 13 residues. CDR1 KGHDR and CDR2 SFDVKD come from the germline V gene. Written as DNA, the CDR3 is TGTGCCACCAGTGTCGGAGCAAGAGAGACCCAGTACTTC. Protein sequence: CATSVGARETQYF.

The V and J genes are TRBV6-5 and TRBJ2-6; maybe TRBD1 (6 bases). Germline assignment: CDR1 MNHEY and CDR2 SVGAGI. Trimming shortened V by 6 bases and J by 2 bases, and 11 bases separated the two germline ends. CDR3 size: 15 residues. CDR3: CASSPDSAGANVLTF. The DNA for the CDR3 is TGTGCCAGCAGCCCGGACAGCGCTGGGGCCAACGTCCTGACTTTC.

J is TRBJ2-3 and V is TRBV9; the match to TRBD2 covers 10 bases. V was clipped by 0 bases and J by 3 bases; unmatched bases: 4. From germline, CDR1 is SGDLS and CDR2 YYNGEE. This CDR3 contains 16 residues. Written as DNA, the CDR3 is TGTGCCAGCAGCGTAGTATCTAGCGGGGGAACAGATACGCAGTATTTT. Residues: CASSVVSSGGTDTQYF.

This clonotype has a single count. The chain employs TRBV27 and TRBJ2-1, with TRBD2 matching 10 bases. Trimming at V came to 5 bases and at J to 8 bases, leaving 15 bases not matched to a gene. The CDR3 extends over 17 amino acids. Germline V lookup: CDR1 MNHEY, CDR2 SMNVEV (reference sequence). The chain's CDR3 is CASSPLGVAGGEDEQFF. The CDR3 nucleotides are TGTGCCAGCAGTCCGCTAGGGGTAGCGGGGGGCGAGGATGAGCAGTTCTTC.

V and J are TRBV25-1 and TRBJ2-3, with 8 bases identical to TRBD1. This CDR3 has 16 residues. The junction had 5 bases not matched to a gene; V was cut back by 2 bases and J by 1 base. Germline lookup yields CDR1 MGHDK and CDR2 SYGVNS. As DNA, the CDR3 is TGTGCCAGCAGTGAACGGACAGGGTTAGGCACAGATACGCAGTATTTT. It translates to CASSERTGLGTDTQYF.

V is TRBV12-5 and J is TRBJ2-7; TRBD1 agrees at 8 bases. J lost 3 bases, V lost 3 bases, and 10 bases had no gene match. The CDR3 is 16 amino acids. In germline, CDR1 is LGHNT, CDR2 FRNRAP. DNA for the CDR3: TGTGCTAGTGGTTTTGGAACCGGGACAGGAATCTACGAGCAGTACTTC. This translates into CASGFGTGTGIYEQYF.

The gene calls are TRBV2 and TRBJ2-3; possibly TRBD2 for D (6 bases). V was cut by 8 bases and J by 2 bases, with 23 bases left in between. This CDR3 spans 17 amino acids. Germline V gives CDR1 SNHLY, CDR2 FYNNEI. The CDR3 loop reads CASLYIFRDSTTDTQYF. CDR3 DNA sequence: TGTGCCAGCCTGTACATCTTCCGGGACTCGACCACAGATACGCAGTATTTT.

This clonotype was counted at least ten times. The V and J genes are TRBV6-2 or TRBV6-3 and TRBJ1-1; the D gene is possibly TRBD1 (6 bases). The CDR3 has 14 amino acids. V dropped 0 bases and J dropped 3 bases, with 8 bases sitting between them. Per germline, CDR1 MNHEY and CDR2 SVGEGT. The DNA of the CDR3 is TGTGCCAGCAGTTACTCGAGGGGGGACACTGAAGCTTTCTTT. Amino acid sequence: CASSYSRGDTEAFF.

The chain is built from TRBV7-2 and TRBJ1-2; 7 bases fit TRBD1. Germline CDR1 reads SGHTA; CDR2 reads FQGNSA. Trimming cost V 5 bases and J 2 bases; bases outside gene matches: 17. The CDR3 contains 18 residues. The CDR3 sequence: CASSVNLFRQGTNYGYTF. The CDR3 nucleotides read TGTGCCAGCAGCGTAAACCTATTTAGACAGGGCACGAACTATGGCTACACCTTC.

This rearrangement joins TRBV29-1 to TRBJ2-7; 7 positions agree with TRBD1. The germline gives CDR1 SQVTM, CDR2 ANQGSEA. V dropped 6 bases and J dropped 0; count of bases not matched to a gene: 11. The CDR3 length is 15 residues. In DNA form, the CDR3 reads TGCAGCGTCGAAATCTCGGGACAGAGCTCCTACGAGCAGTACTTC. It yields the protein CSVEISGQSSYEQYF.

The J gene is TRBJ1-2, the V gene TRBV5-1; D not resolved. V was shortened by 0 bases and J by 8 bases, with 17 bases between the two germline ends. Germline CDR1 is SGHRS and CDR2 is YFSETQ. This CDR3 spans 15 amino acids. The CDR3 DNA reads TGCGCCAGCAGCTTGGCCGTGCAAGGGTCTTACGGCTACACCTTC. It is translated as CASSLAVQGSYGYTF.

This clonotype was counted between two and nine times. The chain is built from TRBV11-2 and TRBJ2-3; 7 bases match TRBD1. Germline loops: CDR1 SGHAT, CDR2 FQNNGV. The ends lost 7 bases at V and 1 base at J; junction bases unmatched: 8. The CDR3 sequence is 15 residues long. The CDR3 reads CASTNTGVGTDTQYF. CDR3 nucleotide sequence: TGTGCCAGCACCAACACAGGGGTAGGCACAGATACGCAGTATTTT.

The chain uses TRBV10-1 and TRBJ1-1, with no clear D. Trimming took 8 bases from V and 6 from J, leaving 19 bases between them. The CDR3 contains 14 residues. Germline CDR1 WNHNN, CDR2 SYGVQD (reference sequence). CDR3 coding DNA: TGCGCCAGCTCCGAGACTCAAATGGTCCCTGAAGCTTTCTTT. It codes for CASSETQMVPEAFF.

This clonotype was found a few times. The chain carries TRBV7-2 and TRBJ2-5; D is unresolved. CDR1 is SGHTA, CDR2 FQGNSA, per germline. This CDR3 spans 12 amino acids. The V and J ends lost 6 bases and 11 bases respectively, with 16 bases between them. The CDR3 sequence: CASRSVGDEQYF. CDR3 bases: TGTGCCAGCAGGAGTGTCGGTGATGAGCAGTACTTC.

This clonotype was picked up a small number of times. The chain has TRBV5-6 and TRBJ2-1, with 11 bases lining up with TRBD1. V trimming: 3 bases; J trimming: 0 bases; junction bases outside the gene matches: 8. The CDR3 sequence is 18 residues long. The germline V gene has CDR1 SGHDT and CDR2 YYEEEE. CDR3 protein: CASSYRTGGMSSYNEQFF. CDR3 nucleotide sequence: TGTGCCAGCAGCTACCGGACAGGGGGCATGAGCTCCTACAATGAGCAGTTCTTC.

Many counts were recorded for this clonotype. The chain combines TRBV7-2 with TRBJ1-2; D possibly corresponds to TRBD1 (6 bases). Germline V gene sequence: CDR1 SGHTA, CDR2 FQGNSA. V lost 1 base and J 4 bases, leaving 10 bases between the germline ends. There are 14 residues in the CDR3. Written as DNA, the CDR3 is TGTGCCAGCAGCTTAGAGACAGGCCGCTATGGCTACACCTTC. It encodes CASSLETGRYGYTF.

The CDR3 DNA reads as TGTGCCAGCAGCTTAGCGGAATTGGGCAGTGTAGGTGGCTACACCTTC. Its protein product is CASSLAELGSVGGYTF. The chain combines TRBV7-9 with TRBJ1-2, with D hard to call. CDR3 size: 16 residues. Trimming cost V 0 bases and J 7 bases, with 18 bases left between them. Germline V CDR1 and CDR2: SEHNR, FQNEAQ (reference sequence).

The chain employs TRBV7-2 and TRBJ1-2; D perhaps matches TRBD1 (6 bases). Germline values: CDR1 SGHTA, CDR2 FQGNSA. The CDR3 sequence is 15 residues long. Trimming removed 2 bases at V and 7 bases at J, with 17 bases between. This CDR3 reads CASSLNRASEVGYTF. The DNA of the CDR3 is TGTGCCAGCAGCTTAAACAGGGCCTCGGAGGTTGGCTACACCTTC. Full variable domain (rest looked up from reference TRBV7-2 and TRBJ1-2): GAGVSQSPSNKVTEKGKDVELRCDPISGHTALYWYRQSLGQGLEFLIYFQGNSAPDKSGLPSDRFSAERTGGSVSTLTIQRTQQEDSAVYLCASSLNRASEVGYTFGSGTRLTVV.

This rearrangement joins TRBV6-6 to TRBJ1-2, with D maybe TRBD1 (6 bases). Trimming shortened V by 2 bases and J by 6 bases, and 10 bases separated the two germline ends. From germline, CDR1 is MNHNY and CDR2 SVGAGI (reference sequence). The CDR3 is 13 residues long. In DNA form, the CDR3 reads TGTGCCAGCAGTTACGGGGGCGTAGATGGCTACACCTTC. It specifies CASSYGGVDGYTF.

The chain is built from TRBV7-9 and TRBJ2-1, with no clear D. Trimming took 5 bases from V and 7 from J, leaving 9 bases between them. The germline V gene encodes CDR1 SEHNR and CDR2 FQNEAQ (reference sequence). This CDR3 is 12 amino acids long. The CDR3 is CASSHAGNEQFF. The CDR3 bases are TGTGCCAGCAGCCACGCTGGAAATGAGCAGTTCTTC.

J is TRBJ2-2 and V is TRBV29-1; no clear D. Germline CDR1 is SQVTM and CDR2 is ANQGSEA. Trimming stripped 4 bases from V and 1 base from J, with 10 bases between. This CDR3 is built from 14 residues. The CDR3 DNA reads TGCAGCGTTGGGCGAGACGGGAACACCGGGGAGCTGTTTTTT. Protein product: CSVGRDGNTGELFF.

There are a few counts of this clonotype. CDR3 in DNA: TGTGCCAGCAGCTTATGGAGGACAGAGATGTGGTATACGCAGTATTTT. Amino acid sequence: CASSLWRTEMWYTQYF. The V call is TRBV7-9, the J call TRBJ2-3, with a weak D call TRBD1 (6 bases). The CDR3 length is 16 residues. Deletions cut 2 bases from V and 7 bases from J, with 19 bases between. Germline CDR1 and CDR2: SEHNR and FQNEAQ (reference sequence).

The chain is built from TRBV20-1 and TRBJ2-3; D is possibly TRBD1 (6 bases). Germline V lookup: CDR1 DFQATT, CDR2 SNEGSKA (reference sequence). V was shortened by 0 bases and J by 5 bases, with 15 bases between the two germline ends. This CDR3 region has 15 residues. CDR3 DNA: TGCAGTGCTAGAGATGTGATGGGGGCCCGAGATACGCAGTATTTT. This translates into CSARDVMGARDTQYF.

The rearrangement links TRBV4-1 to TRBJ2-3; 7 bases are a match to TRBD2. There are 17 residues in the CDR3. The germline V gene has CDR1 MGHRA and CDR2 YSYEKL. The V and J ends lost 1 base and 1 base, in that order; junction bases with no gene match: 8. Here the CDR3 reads CASSQVGRGRGTDTQYF. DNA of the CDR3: TGCGCCAGCAGCCAAGTTGGGCGGGGGAGGGGCACAGATACGCAGTATTTT.

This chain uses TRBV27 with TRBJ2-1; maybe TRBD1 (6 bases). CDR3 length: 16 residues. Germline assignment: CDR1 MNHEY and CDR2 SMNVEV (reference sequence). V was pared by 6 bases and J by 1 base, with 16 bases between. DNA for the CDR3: TGTGCCAGCAGCATAACAGGGTTGGGATCCTACAATGAGCAGTTCTTC. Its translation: CASSITGLGSYNEQFF.